The 30 T cell receptor beta chains in this list originate from one sample, sequenced in a study of tumor-infiltrating lymphocytes in primary liver carcinoma. TCR beta cDNA was reverse-transcribed from around 0.55 ug of total RNA. The reaction used a constant-region primer and ProtoScript II reverse transcriptase. ARM-PCR, slightly modified, supplied the TCR beta libraries through three nested multiplex PCR rounds. Rounds one and two of PCR, each of 10 cycles, were primed with TRBV1-TRBV30 forward primers and a C-beta reverse primer. In TCRdb, the multiplex PCR reads were re-called with MiXCR into one record per CDR3 protein. This sample yields some 120,000 distinct CDR3 sequences, of which 64% are seen a single time; approximately 8.9% belongs to the top ten. Investigators took RNA and DNA out together from 20-30 mg of unsorted bulk tissue. Sequencing used liver tumor tissue from sampling region 3. The subset: tumor region T3, left-lateral pole. Source of these receptors: a woman aged 60 to 75 with primary liver carcinoma and hepatitis B virus infection.

This clonotype was found once. The chain joins TRBV20-1 to TRBJ2-3; 7 bases map to TRBD2. V dropped 6 bases and J dropped 2; count of bases not matched to a gene: 8. The CDR3 sequence is 14 residues long. Germline V gene data show CDR1 as DFQATT and CDR2 as SNEGSKA (reference sequence). CDR3 DNA: TGCAGTGCGCAACTAGCGAGAAACACAGATACGCAGTATTTT. Protein sequence: CSAQLARNTDTQYF.

Points on this clonotype: Just one base apart from a much larger clone, this may be a read error. The chain carries TRBV6-2 or TRBV6-3 and TRBJ2-4; possible D gene TRBD2, 6 bases. CDR1 MNHEY and CDR2 SVGEGT come from the germline V gene. Trimming took off 6 bases at V and 2 bases at J, with 20 bases between the two ends. CDR3 size: 17 residues. CDR3 region: CASRGCGSGTSKNIQYF. In nucleotides, the CDR3 is TGTGCCAGCAGGGGTTGCGGGTCGGGGACTTCCAAAAACATTCAGTACTTC.

The table lists this clonotype with a count of one. This sequence may be a read error, since a much larger clone differs from it by one base. The V gene is TRBV5-5, the J gene TRBJ1-5, with a weak D call TRBD1 (5 bases). Germline V CDR1 and CDR2: SGHKS, YYEKEE (reference sequence). CDR3 length: 14 residues. The ends were cut back, 4 bases at V and 3 bases at J, with 11 bases in the middle. CDR3 bases: TGTGCCAGCAGCGTTGGGGCTTCCAATCAGCCCCAGCATTTT. Its translation is CASSVGASNQPQHF.

On this clonotype itself: The conserved final phenylalanine or tryptophan is absent from the CDR3, which likely points to a read error. The chain combines TRBV29-1 with TRBJ1-2; 8 bases map to TRBD1. CDR1 is SQVTM and CDR2 is ANQGSEA in the germline V gene. V was clipped by 6 bases and J by 7 bases; unmatched bases: 22. The CDR3 covers 17 residues. The CDR3 loop reads CSVGGGAGQGALGGYTL. CDR3 bases: TGCAGCGTGGGGGGGGGCGCCGGACAGGGTGCTTTGGGTGGCTACACCCTC.

The CDR3 loop is CASSVGAGVPYEQYF. DNA for the CDR3: TGTGCCAGCAGTGTGGGGGCAGGTGTCCCCTACGAGCAGTACTTC. The V gene is TRBV28, the J gene TRBJ2-7; maybe TRBD1 (6 bases). CDR3 size: 15 residues. From germline, CDR1 is MDHEN and CDR2 SYDVKM. V was clipped by 5 bases and J by 2 bases, with 16 bases between them.

As concerns this clonotype: A read error may account for a junction end that differs from germline. V is TRBV6-6 and J is TRBJ1-3; D is unclear. This CDR3 comprises 15 residues. The germline V gene has CDR1 MNHNY and CDR2 SVGAGI (reference sequence). The CDR3 bases are TGTCCCAGCAGTTACTCGGGATCATCTGGAAACACCATATATTTT. Translation gives CPSSYSGSSGNTIYF.

Note on this clonotype: The junction differs from germline at one of its ends, possibly a read error. V gene TRBV11-2 combines with J gene TRBJ2-1, with D perhaps matching TRBD2 (6 bases). This CDR3 region has 17 residues. Germline CDR1 SGHAT, CDR2 FQNNGV. CDR3 DNA sequence: TGTGCCAGCAGCTTACGGCCGGGACTGAGATTCTACGATGAGCAGTTCTTC. This sequence encodes CASSLRPGLRFYDEQFF.

The V gene is TRBV15, the J gene TRBJ1-1; D is uncertain. Trimming left V 2 bases short and J 0 bases short, with 4 bases between. CDR3 length: 13 residues. Germline CDR1 reads LNHNV; CDR2 reads YYDKDF (reference sequence). The DNA of the CDR3 is TGTGCCACCAGCAGAACAATGAACACTGAAGCTTTCTTT. It yields the protein CATSRTMNTEAFF.

With respect to this clonotype: A junction end diverges from the germline sequence, so it may reflect a read error. The chain couples TRBV29-1 to TRBJ2-1, with TRBD2 identical over 10 bases. CDR1 and CDR2 from the germline V gene are SQVTM and ANQGSEA. There are 19 residues in the CDR3. CDR3 in amino acids: CSALRGASGRDSSYNEQFF. DNA of the CDR3: TGCAGCGCCCTAAGGGGGGCTAGCGGGAGAGACAGCTCCTACAATGAACAGTTCTTC.

Notes on this clonotype: This may arise from a read error, as a much more abundant clone is one base away. CDR3 nucleotides: TGTGCCAGCAGTTTAGCGGGCGGGAGGCGTAATGAGCAGTTCTTC. Translated: CASSLAGGRRNEQFF. V is TRBV12-3 or TRBV12-4 and J is TRBJ2-1; TRBD2 matches at 8 bases. The CDR3 spans 15 residues. Losses at the gene ends were 0 bases for V and 7 bases for J; bases not matched to a gene: 5.

In regard to this clonotype: One base away lies a much larger clone, so this may be a sequencing read error. The rearrangement joins TRBV6-1 to TRBJ2-7; 9 bases line up with TRBD1. Germline V gives CDR1 MNHNS, CDR2 SASEGT. This CDR3 comprises 14 residues. CDR3 sequence reads: CASSATGQGYERYF. The CDR3 nucleotides read TGTGCCAGCAGTGCAACGGGACAGGGCTACGAGCGGTACTTC.

With regard to this clonotype: One junction end does not reproduce the germline sequence, and a read error may be involved. V is TRBV6-5 and J is TRBJ1-5; weak D call: TRBD1 (6 bases). The CDR3 is 14 residues long. Germline V gene lookup returns CDR1 MNHEY and CDR2 SVGAGI. CDR3 sequence reads: CAGRKTGRNQPQHF. The CDR3 coding sequence is TGTGCCGGCAGAAAGACAGGAAGGAATCAGCCCCAGCATTTT.

There are a few counts of this clonotype. The chain uses TRBV5-1 and TRBJ2-1; 10 bases fit TRBD2. Germline CDR1 reads SGHRS; CDR2 reads YFSETQ. V gave up 4 bases and J gave up 4 bases; unmatched junction bases: 5. The CDR3 sequence is 15 residues long. This CDR3 is CASSAGLAAYNEQFF. The CDR3 DNA sequence: TGCGCCAGCAGCGCTGGACTAGCGGCTTACAATGAGCAGTTCTTC.

The chain couples TRBV12-3 or TRBV12-4 to TRBJ1-2; D is unclear. This CDR3 is 13 amino acids long. The ends were cut back, 5 bases at V and 9 bases at J, with 16 bases in the middle. CDR3 coding DNA: TGTGCCAGCAGTCCTGCCAGCCCTGGGAGCTACACCTTC. This sequence encodes CASSPASPGSYTF.

V usage is TRBV19 and J usage is TRBJ2-7; 7 nucleotides agree with TRBD2. Germline CDR1 is LNHDA and CDR2 is SQIVND (reference sequence). V trimming: 3 bases; J trimming: 2 bases; junction bases outside the gene matches: 4. CDR3 length: 14 residues. CDR3 in DNA: TGTGCCAGTAGTATCTCGGGGGGTGCCTACGAGCAGTACTTC. Protein: CASSISGGAYEQYF.

About this clonotype itself: A junction boundary mismatches the germline segment, possibly from a read error. V and J are TRBV11-2 and TRBJ2-5; D may correspond to TRBD1 or TRBD2 (6 bases each). From germline, CDR1 is SGHAT and CDR2 FQNNGV. The length of the CDR3 is 17 residues. CDR3 bases: TGTGCCAGTAGCTCTGAAGAGGGTGTCTGGGGGGCAACGACCCAGTACTTC. Translated: CASSSEEGVWGATTQYF.

Details on this clonotype: An end of the junction does not agree with germline; a read error may underlie this. V and J are TRBV11-2 and TRBJ2-7; 8 positions agree with TRBD2. The germline CDR1 and CDR2 sequences are SGHAT and FQNNGV. This CDR3 has 18 residues. DNA for the CDR3: TGTGCCAGCAGCTTAGGTTGGGTCAGTCTAGCGGGTCCCTATGAGCAATACTTC. Its protein is CASSLGWVSLAGPYEQYF.

This clonotype was seen at least ten times. The rearrangement uses TRBV29-1 and TRBJ2-1; TRBD2 matches at 15 bases. Germline-derived CDR1 and CDR2 are SQVTM and ANQGSEA. This CDR3 has 19 residues. V lost 1 base, J lost 3 bases, and 10 bases stayed unmatched. The CDR3 is CSVEAPGLAGGPGYNEQFF. The CDR3 bases are TGCAGCGTTGAAGCCCCGGGACTAGCGGGAGGACCTGGCTACAATGAGCAGTTCTTC.

CDR3 sequence: CASCSTSGSGNEQFF. The DNA for the CDR3 is TGCGCCAGCTGCTCGACTAGCGGGAGTGGGAATGAGCAGTTCTTC. The V call is TRBV5-1, the J call TRBJ2-1; 12 positions agree with TRBD2. CDR1 is SGHRS, CDR2 YFSETQ, per germline. This CDR3 contains 15 residues. J gave up 7 bases and V 7 bases, and 9 bases lay outside the gene matches.

This clonotype was picked up many times. The chain uses TRBV29-1 and TRBJ1-1; no reliable D call. V was clipped by 7 bases and J by 4 bases, with 7 bases between them. The CDR3 consists of 10 residues. CDR1 SQVTM and CDR2 ANQGSEA come from the germline V gene. CDR3 loop: CSGVVTEAFF. The CDR3 DNA sequence: TGCAGCGGCGTAGTCACTGAAGCTTTCTTT.

About this clonotype itself: The junction departs from the called germline gene at one end, perhaps through a read error. This chain connects TRBV4-1 to TRBJ1-2; D is possibly TRBD1 (5 bases). This CDR3 has 15 residues. Germline V gene sequence: CDR1 MGHRA, CDR2 YSYEKL. CDR3 amino acids: CASSQQRGPNCGYTF. CDR3 nucleotide sequence: TGCGCCAGTAGCCAACAGAGGGGACCTAACTGTGGCTACACCTTC.

The chain is built from TRBV11-3 and TRBJ2-2; the D gene is possibly TRBD1 (6 bases). The CDR3 sequence is 14 residues long. The germline V gene has CDR1 SGHNT and CDR2 YENEEA. Trimming stripped 5 bases from V and 4 bases from J, with 11 bases between. Written as DNA, the CDR3 is TGTGCCAGCAGCAACGGACAGTCCACCGGGGAGCTGTTTTTT. It encodes CASSNGQSTGELFF.

This clonotype was recorded many times. The J gene is TRBJ2-7, the V gene TRBV29-1, with D possibly being TRBD2 (7 bases). Germline values: CDR1 SQVTM, CDR2 ANQGSEA. CDR3 length: 12 residues. V was pared by 7 bases and J by 5 bases, with 15 bases between. The CDR3 sequence: CSAGPGGDEQYF. Written as DNA, the CDR3 is TGCAGCGCTGGCCCGGGGGGCGACGAGCAGTACTTC.

Only one count was recorded for this clonotype. At one boundary the junction diverges from the germline segment, which might be a read error. V and J are TRBV12-3 or TRBV12-4 and TRBJ2-3; 7 bases match TRBD2. CDR3 length: 15 amino acids. The chain's CDR3 is CASSFGREHIDAQYF. The CDR3 bases are TGTGCCAGCAGTTTCGGGCGGGAGCACATAGATGCGCAGTATTTT.

This clonotype was observed at least ten times. The V call is TRBV14, the J call TRBJ2-3; D not certain. The CDR3 has 12 amino acids. Germline V gene sequence: CDR1 SGHDN, CDR2 FVKESK. The V end was cut by 5 bases, the J end by 3 bases, with 6 bases between. The CDR3 nucleotides read TGTGCCAGCAGCTACACTACAGATACGCAGTATTTT. Encoded protein: CASSYTTDTQYF.

As to this clonotype: It may be a read error: a sequence one base away is much more abundant. V usage is TRBV4-2 and J usage is TRBJ1-1; D may be TRBD1 (6 bases). The CDR3 contains 12 residues. V gave up 5 bases and J gave up 10 bases, with 14 bases separating them. The germline V gene has CDR1 LGHNA and CDR2 YNFKEQ. The CDR3: CASSTTGKVAFF. DNA of the CDR3: TGTGCCAGCAGCACTACAGGGAAAGTAGCTTTCTTT.

On this clonotype itself: One end of the junction varies from germline; a read error may be responsible. The gene calls are TRBV6-1 and TRBJ2-5; D is possibly TRBD1 or TRBD2 (5 bases each). The CDR3 is 17 residues long. Germline lookup yields CDR1 MNHNS and CDR2 SASEGT. As DNA, the CDR3 is TGCGCCAGTTCGGCCGAAAGGGGTGAGAGGGCCTTGGAGACCCAGTACTTC. This translates into CASSAERGERALETQYF.

Points on this clonotype: The junction departs from the called germline gene at one end, perhaps through a read error. The V gene is TRBV29-1, the J gene TRBJ1-2; 9 nucleotides align to TRBD1. The CDR3 is 17 residues long. The germline V gene has CDR1 SQVTM and CDR2 ANQGSEA. DNA of the CDR3: TGCAACGTTGAAGTCGCAGGGCAAACAGGGGGCGGCTATGGCTACACCTTC. Residues: CNVEVAGQTGGGYGYTF. Using reference TRBV29-1 and TRBJ1-2 for the parts outside the CDR3, the full variable domain is SAVISQKPSRDICQRGTSLTIQCQVDSQVTMMFWYRQQPGQSLTLIATANQGSEATYESGFVIDKFPISRPNLTFSTLTVSNMSPEDSSIYLCNVEVAGQTGGGYGYTFGSGTRLTVV.

This clonotype appeared a single time. V and J are TRBV7-9 and TRBJ2-2; possibly TRBD2 for D (5 bases). This CDR3 has 13 residues. V lost 10 bases and J lost 11, with 20 bases in between. CDR1 is SEHNR, CDR2 FQNEAQ, per germline (reference sequence). This CDR3 reads CATGILGSCELFF. In DNA, the CDR3 is TGTGCCACGGGAATTCTGGGGTCCTGTGAGCTGTTTTTT.

This clonotype has at least ten counts. The J gene is TRBJ2-7, the V gene TRBV29-1; D gene unclear. V was clipped by 8 bases and J by 4 bases, with 18 bases between them. CDR3 length: 13 residues. Germline CDR1 SQVTM, CDR2 ANQGSEA. The CDR3 here is CSFSRSEFYEQYF. In DNA form, the CDR3 reads TGCAGCTTTTCTAGATCCGAATTTTACGAGCAGTACTTC.